There are many counts of the clone carrying this T cell receptor (beta chain). The data were obtained in a study of blood T cell repertoires in COVID-19. Study in general: Acute and convalescent COVID-19 specimens originated in the United States, Italy and Spain.

Cohort 3 donors counted as recovered after two negative PCRs, clearance, or resolved symptoms. CDR1 is SGHVS and CDR2 is FQNEAQ in the germline V gene. This CDR3 has 15 amino acids. Deletions cut 1 base from V and 9 bases from J, with 13 bases between. Per the study methods: Amplification of reference gene primers provided the estimated nucleated cell counts. TCRdb's table, derived via immunoSEQ multiplex PCR, lists solely in-frame clones and lacks some. The V and J calls and the clone size are those of that table, but D and trimming were determined from the DNA. Seen here are a few hundred thousand clones, 80% to 90% observed once, and the top ten hold about 4.1%.

The chain carries TRBV7-8 and TRBJ2-6, with D tentatively TRBD1 (5 bases). Sequencing was carried out using PBMCs or T cells enriched from blood (not recorded which). This receptor was identified in a woman aged 25 to 39 who had recovered from COVID-19. The CDR3 DNA sequence: TGTGCCAGCAGCTTAGGGGCAGGGAATGTCAACGTCCTGACTTTC. Its protein is CASSLGAGNVNVLTF.